The 12 T cell receptor beta chains below were found in one sample sequenced in a study of beta chain features in type 1 diabetes (dated by TCRdb to 2017 to 2018). The method was the immunoSEQ multiplex PCR assay. The High Capacity cDNA Reverse Transcription Kit was used to reverse transcribe all of the isolated RNA, meaning that expressed TCRB transcripts were what got sequenced. Imported from immuneACCESS, the table was reduced by TCRdb to in-frame sequences with V and J called. These copies leave out some clones; in studies compared against another copy, an unresolved V gene accounts for under half, and the cause of the remainder is not known. Across this sample there are about 240,000 clones, with 25% to 30% seen only once. The ten largest make up approximately 4% of the sample. Sequencing was performed on central memory CD4+ T cells from blood. These receptors were obtained from a man aged 25 to 40 in good health.

This sequence joins TRBV2 and TRBJ1-5; D is possibly TRBD1 (5 bases). Trimming removed 7 bases at V and 0 bases at J, with 13 bases between. Per the germline V gene, CDR1 is SNHLY and CDR2 is FYNNEI. This CDR3 spans 15 amino acids. CDR3 loop: CASTRDGYSNQPQHF. CDR3 DNA: TGTGCCAGCACCCGGGACGGGTATAGCAATCAGCCCCAGCATTTT.

The V gene is TRBV5-4, the J gene TRBJ2-6; D unclear. CDR1 and CDR2 from the germline V gene are SGHNT and YYREEE (reference sequence). The CDR3 is made up of 12 amino acids. V was clipped by 2 bases and J by 8 bases, with 5 bases between them. The DNA of the CDR3 is TGTGCCAGCAGCTTACGGACCAACGTCCTGACTTTC. Its translation is CASSLRTNVLTF.

This sequence joins TRBV30 and TRBJ1-1, with D unclear. V was cut by 4 bases and J by 2 bases, with 11 bases left in between. Germline lookup yields CDR1 GTSNPN and CDR2 SVGIG (reference sequence). This CDR3 is 13 amino acids long. CDR3 region: CAWIPDSNTEAFF. CDR3 DNA: TGTGCCTGGATTCCAGATTCTAACACTGAAGCTTTCTTT. Filled out from reference TRBV30 and TRBJ1-1, the complete variable domain reads SQTIHQWPATLVQPVGSPLSLECTVEGTSNPNLYWYRQAAGRGLQLLFYSVGIGQISSEVPQNLSASRPQDRQFILSSKKLLLSDSGFYLCAWIPDSNTEAFFGQGTRLTVV.

The gene calls are TRBV6-5 and TRBJ2-7, with TRBD2 matching 10 bases. CDR3 length: 13 residues. Germline CDR1 and CDR2: MNHEY and SVGAGI. V shed 6 bases and J 5 bases; nucleotides not matched to a gene: 4. CDR3 loop: CASRLAGIHEQYF. In DNA, the CDR3 is TGTGCCAGCAGACTAGCGGGGATCCACGAGCAGTACTTC.

The chain joins TRBV7-9 to TRBJ1-6; D remains unclear. The V and J ends lost 5 bases and 10 bases respectively, with 18 bases between them. CDR3 length: 15 residues. The germline gives CDR1 SEHNR, CDR2 FQNEAQ (reference sequence). CDR3 bases: TGTGCCAGCAGCCCCGACGGGTCGGGGAACTCACCCCTCCACTTT. Residues: CASSPDGSGNSPLHF.

V and J are TRBV7-7 and TRBJ2-1, with no clear D. CDR1 and CDR2 (germline): SSHAT, FNYEAQ (reference sequence). V gave up 1 base and J gave up 3 bases, with 4 bases separating them. This CDR3 has 13 residues. This chain's CDR3 is CASSLGDYNEQFF. DNA for the CDR3: TGTGCCAGCAGCTTAGGGGACTACAATGAGCAGTTCTTC.

The chain combines TRBV5-1 with TRBJ2-5; no clear D gene. Germline lookup yields CDR1 SGHRS and CDR2 YFSETQ. V shed 0 bases and J shed 5 bases, with 8 bases lying between them. The CDR3 is made up of 13 amino acids. In nucleotides, the CDR3 is TGCGCCAGCAGCTTGGAAGCCGGGGAGACCCAGTACTTC. It specifies CASSLEAGETQYF.

The chain is built from TRBV7-2 and TRBJ1-6, with D unclear. V lost 7 bases and J lost 6, with 10 bases in between. In germline, CDR1 is SGHTA, CDR2 FQGNSA. The CDR3 is 13 residues long. The CDR3 nucleotides read TGTGCCAGCAACTATCGGGGTAATTCACCCCTCCACTTT. As protein: CASNYRGNSPLHF.

The rearrangement joins TRBV6-1 to TRBJ2-1, with D tentatively TRBD2 (7 bases). CDR1 and CDR2 (germline): MNHNS, SASEGT. V lost 4 bases, J lost 2 bases, and 12 bases lay in between. CDR3 length: 15 residues. The CDR3 is CASSAEGGPYNEQFF. The CDR3 DNA follows: TGTGCCAGCAGTGCCGAGGGGGGGCCCTACAATGAGCAGTTCTTC.

This clone was observed a handful of times. J is TRBJ1-1 and V is TRBV10-3; TRBD1 agrees at 7 bases. Trimming cost V 6 bases and J 0 bases; bases outside gene matches: 1. The CDR3 runs 13 residues. The germline V gene has CDR1 ENHRY and CDR2 SYGVKD. The CDR3 is CAIRGGMNTEAFF. For the CDR3, the DNA is TGTGCCATCAGAGGGGGCATGAACACTGAAGCTTTCTTT.

The chain couples TRBV29-1 to TRBJ2-7; 10 bases fit TRBD2. Germline V gene sequence: CDR1 SQVTM, CDR2 ANQGSEA. The CDR3 spans 16 residues. Germline trimming cut 0 bases from V and 0 bases from J; bases unmatched to any gene: 5. CDR3 sequence (DNA): TGCAGCGTTGAAGATAAACTAGCGGGGAGCTCCTACGAGCAGTACTTC. It specifies CSVEDKLAGSSYEQYF.

The V and J genes are TRBV29-1 and TRBJ2-7; the match to TRBD1 covers 12 bases. J lost 5 bases, V lost 6 bases, and 2 bases had no gene match. Germline values: CDR1 SQVTM, CDR2 ANQGSEA. The CDR3 sequence is 12 residues long. CDR3 bases: TGCAGCGTGGGGACAGGGGGCCACGAGCAGTACTTC. It is translated as CSVGTGGHEQYF.